The 27 T cell receptor beta chains below were found in one sample sequenced in a study of T-cell reconstitution after alpha-beta-depleted transplantation in children listed by TCRdb under 2016. Library generation was performed with PCR. Sequencing took place on an Illumina HiSeq 2500. Molecular barcoding was employed in the preparation of TCR libraries, with unique molecular identifiers being used to normalize TCRbeta repertoire quantification. The public reads were run again by TCRdb, first through fastp at Q25 and then through MiXCR, and only productive beta chains were kept. For every CDR3 protein sequence, its rows merge into one entry that carries the most common genes and DNA. The sample contains 200,000 to 300,000 distinct CDR3 sequences, 20% to 30% of them found a single time. The ten largest clonotypes hold around 4.8% of the sample. What the treatment or condition label conveys for this sample: allogeneic hematopoietic cell transplantation with graft depleted of TCRalphabeta T cells and CD19 B cells.

Sample: PBMCs, mostly from graft donor cells, taken 360 days after TCRalphabeta/CD19-depleted stem cell transplant. The receptors derive from a female patient between 2 and 10 years old who had a stem cell transplant for congenital amegakaryocytic thrombocytopenia, so the T cells may come from the graft donor.

This clonotype was seen only a few times. This chain links TRBV18 with TRBJ2-3; D gene unclear. V lost 6 bases and J lost 0, with 10 bases in between. The CDR3 extends over 14 amino acids. Germline V gene lookup returns CDR1 KGHSH and CDR2 LQKENI. CDR3: CASSLRASTDTQYF. The CDR3 DNA reads as TGTGCCAGCTCTCTTAGGGCCAGCACAGATACGCAGTATTTT.

The V and J genes are TRBV28 and TRBJ2-7, with unresolved D. Germline V CDR1 and CDR2: MDHEN, SYDVKM. The V end lost 7 bases, the J end lost 0 bases, and 13 bases lay between the germline ends. The CDR3 covers 14 residues. CDR3 region: CASTPYGTSYEQYF. CDR3 DNA sequence: TGTGCCAGCACTCCCTACGGAACCTCCTACGAGCAGTACTTC.

This clonotype was seen a handful of times. The V gene is TRBV5-1, the J gene TRBJ2-2; D is undetermined. V lost 2 bases and J lost 7, with 12 bases in between. Germline CDR1 reads SGHRS; CDR2 reads YFSETQ. This CDR3 has 14 amino acids. The DNA for the CDR3 is TGCGCCAGCAGCTTCATGATCTCTAACGGGGAGCTGTTTTTT. As protein: CASSFMISNGELFF.

This clonotype occurred a few times. The chain recombines TRBV6-2 or TRBV6-3 with TRBJ1-1, with 8 bases fitting TRBD1. V lost 4 bases, J lost 1 base, and 8 bases stayed unmatched. The CDR3 contains 16 residues. CDR1 is MNHEY and CDR2 is SVGEGT in the germline V gene. In DNA form, the CDR3 reads TGTGCCAGCAGTTCACGCAGGGGGCTGAGGAACACTGAAGCTTTCTTT. This codes for CASSSRRGLRNTEAFF.

The chain joins TRBV7-9 to TRBJ1-1; D is unresolved. The CDR3 has 9 residues. Germline assignment: CDR1 SEHNR and CDR2 FQNEAQ (reference sequence). CDR3 nucleotide sequence: TGTGTGCTGAACACTGAAGCTTTCTTT. Protein product: CVLNTEAFF. The full variable domain, with the rest looked up from reference TRBV7-9 and TRBJ1-1, is DTGVSQNPRHKITKRGQNVTFRCDPISEHNRLYWYRQTLGQGPEFLTYFQNEAQLEKSRLLSDRFSAERPKGSFSTLEIQRTEQGDSAMYLCVLNTEAFFGQGTRLTVV.

The CDR3 DNA reads as TGTGCCATCAGCGACAGGGATGGGGAAAATCAGCCCCAGCATTTT. This encodes CAISDRDGENQPQHF. V usage is TRBV10-3 and J usage is TRBJ1-5; 7 bases map to TRBD1. There are 15 residues in the CDR3. The ends lost 6 bases at V and 4 bases at J; junction bases unmatched: 9. Germline V gene sequence: CDR1 ENHRY, CDR2 SYGVKD.

This clonotype was observed a few times. The rearrangement uses TRBV28 and TRBJ1-1, with 10 bases aligning to TRBD1. Germline V gene lookup returns CDR1 MDHEN and CDR2 SYDVKM. This CDR3 comprises 15 residues. J lost 7 bases, V lost 6 bases, and 11 bases had no gene match. DNA of the CDR3: TGTGCCAGCAGAAGACTCGGGACAGGGGATAATGAAGCTTTCTTT. This gives the protein CASRRLGTGDNEAFF.

This clonotype showed up just a few times. V and J are TRBV6-1 and TRBJ1-1, with a tentative D call TRBD1 (6 bases). The V and J ends lost 5 bases and 11 bases respectively, with 18 bases between them. Per the germline V gene, CDR1 is MNHNS and CDR2 is SASEGT. This CDR3 comprises 13 residues. In DNA, the CDR3 is TGTGCCAGCAGTAGCCTCTCCGGGCAGGGGGCTTTCTTT. Residues: CASSSLSGQGAFF.

This chain uses TRBV2 with TRBJ1-3; D is undetermined. CDR1 is SNHLY and CDR2 is FYNNEI in the germline V gene. The CDR3 consists of 13 residues. The ends were cut back, 7 bases at V and 1 base at J, with 8 bases in the middle. The CDR3 nucleotides read TGTGCCAGCACCTCTCTGTCTGGAAACACCATATATTTT. This sequence encodes CASTSLSGNTIYF.

The chain's CDR3 is CASSSGLAGASDTQYF. The CDR3 DNA reads as TGTGCCAGCAGTTCAGGACTAGCGGGAGCTTCCGATACGCAGTATTTT. The chain carries TRBV28 and TRBJ2-3, with 13 bases fitting TRBD2. This CDR3 region has 16 residues. V trimming: 4 bases; J trimming: 6 bases; junction bases outside the gene matches: 7. Germline lookup yields CDR1 MDHEN and CDR2 SYDVKM. Combining the CDR3 with reference TRBV28 and TRBJ2-3 gives the whole variable domain DVKVTQSSRYLVKRTGEKVFLECVQDMDHENMFWYRQDPGLGLRLIYFSYDVKMKEKGDIPEGYSVSREKKERFSLILESASTNQTSMYLCASSSGLAGASDTQYFGPGTRLTVL.

The chain carries TRBV27 and TRBJ2-2, with D unresolved. Trimming removed 4 bases from V and 4 bases from J, with 13 bases in between. Germline assignment: CDR1 MNHEY and CDR2 SMNVEV (reference sequence). The CDR3 has 15 residues. The CDR3 DNA reads TGTGCCAGCAGTTGGGGAACGATGAGCACCGGGGAGCTGTTTTTT. Its translation: CASSWGTMSTGELFF.

The chain carries TRBV20-1 and TRBJ1-5; no firm D call. This CDR3 spans 14 amino acids. The germline gives CDR1 DFQATT, CDR2 SNEGSKA (reference sequence). Trimming removed 4 bases from V and 3 bases from J, with 13 bases in between. The CDR3 protein is CSATPNGNNQPQHF. In DNA form, the CDR3 reads TGCAGTGCTACTCCCAACGGGAACAATCAGCCCCAGCATTTT.

V usage is TRBV29-1 and J usage is TRBJ1-1, with 7 bases matching TRBD1. CDR1 and CDR2 from the germline V gene are SQVTM and ANQGSEA. V lost 3 bases to trimming and J lost 3 bases; unmatched junction nucleotides: 1. The CDR3 spans 12 residues. The CDR3 nucleotides read TGCAGCGTTGAGGGACAGCACACTGAAGCTTTCTTT. This translates into CSVEGQHTEAFF.

This CDR3 reads CSARAGSNSPLHF. The CDR3 region has the DNA TGCAGTGCTAGAGCAGGCAGTAATTCACCCCTCCACTTT. The rearrangement joins TRBV20-1 to TRBJ1-6; D call uncertain. The V gene lost 1 base and the J gene lost 6 bases, with 7 bases spanning the gap. This CDR3 has 13 amino acids. Germline V CDR1 and CDR2: DFQATT, SNEGSKA (reference sequence).

The J gene is TRBJ2-5, the V gene TRBV24-1; D uncertain. CDR1 is KGHDR and CDR2 is SFDVKD in the germline V gene. V gave up 6 bases and J gave up 2 bases, with 9 bases separating them. CDR3 length equals 13 residues. The CDR3 DNA follows: TGTGCCACCAGTCTTCGCGGACAAGAGACCCAGTACTTC. Its protein is CATSLRGQETQYF.

This clonotype has a handful of counts. The chain recombines TRBV28 with TRBJ1-2; unclear D gene. Trimming removed 8 bases from V and 0 bases from J, with 10 bases in between. The CDR3 runs to 13 residues. CDR1 and CDR2 (germline): MDHEN, SYDVKM. The CDR3 coding sequence is TGTGCCAGCCTGACTGCATCTAACTATGGCTACACCTTC. It yields the protein CASLTASNYGYTF.

The rearrangement joins TRBV29-1 to TRBJ1-1; 9 positions agree with TRBD1. The CDR3 runs 13 residues. The V gene end was trimmed by 6 bases and the J gene end by 4 bases; junction bases not matched to a gene: 6. Germline lookup yields CDR1 SQVTM and CDR2 ANQGSEA. CDR3 in amino acids: CSVAHRGRTEAFF. CDR3 nucleotides: TGCAGCGTCGCCCACAGGGGGCGCACTGAAGCTTTCTTT.

The J gene is TRBJ2-3, the V gene TRBV5-1; D is possibly TRBD2 (6 bases). Germline-derived CDR1 and CDR2 are SGHRS and YFSETQ. CDR3 length equals 12 residues. Trimming left V 4 bases short and J 6 bases short, with 9 bases between. The CDR3 DNA follows: TGCGCCAGCAGCCCGGGGGTGGATACGCAGTATTTT. Translated: CASSPGVDTQYF. Variable domain in full (rest from reference TRBV5-1 and TRBJ2-3): KAGVTQTPRYLIKTRGQQVTLSCSPISGHRSVSWYQQTPGQGLQFLFEYFSETQRNKGNFPGRFSGRQFSNSRSEMNVSTLELGDSALYLCASSPGVDTQYFGPGTRLTVL.

This clonotype was recorded a few times. This chain joins TRBV28 and TRBJ2-7; 14 bases match TRBD2. Germline lookup yields CDR1 MDHEN and CDR2 SYDVKM. There are 15 residues in the CDR3. V dropped 6 bases and J dropped 4; count of bases not matched to a gene: 5. The CDR3 here is CASRGLAGDRYEQYF. The CDR3 coding sequence is TGTGCCAGCAGGGGACTAGCGGGGGATCGGTACGAGCAGTACTTC.

This clonotype was counted at least ten times. V and J are TRBV29-1 and TRBJ1-2, with D hard to call. The germline gives CDR1 SQVTM, CDR2 ANQGSEA. V was trimmed by 8 bases and J by 8 bases, leaving 15 bases between them. The CDR3 runs 11 residues. The CDR3 protein is CSSNPAEGYTF. In nucleotides, the CDR3 is TGCAGCTCTAACCCTGCGGAAGGCTACACCTTC.

This chain uses TRBV7-2 with TRBJ1-6, with 10 nucleotides matching TRBD1. Germline lookup yields CDR1 SGHTA and CDR2 FQGNSA. Germline trimming cut 0 bases from V and 8 bases from J; bases unmatched to any gene: 1. The CDR3 sequence is 15 residues long. In DNA form, the CDR3 reads TGTGCCAGCAGCTTAGCCGGACAGGGGGATTCACCCCTCCACTTT. It encodes CASSLAGQGDSPLHF.

The J gene is TRBJ2-4, the V gene TRBV11-2; 9 bases are shared with TRBD2. This CDR3 comprises 18 residues. V was pared by 3 bases and J by 3 bases, with 12 bases of the junction left unmatched. CDR1 SGHAT and CDR2 FQNNGV come from the germline V gene. The CDR3 DNA sequence: TGTGCCAGCAGCTTCAATGCTGGCGGGAGGGTCGGCAAAAACATTCAGTACTTC. Residues: CASSFNAGGRVGKNIQYF.

The sample holds one count of this clonotype. This chain connects TRBV20-1 to TRBJ2-5; 13 bases agree with TRBD2. CDR1 is DFQATT and CDR2 is SNEGSKA in the germline V gene (reference sequence). CDR3 length: 17 amino acids. V trimming: 0 bases; J trimming: 4 bases; junction bases outside the gene matches: 8. The CDR3 bases are TGCAGTGCTAGAGATTCGACTAGCGGGGGGTTCGGAGAGACCCAGTACTTC. Its translation: CSARDSTSGGFGETQYF.

As regards this clonotype: Likely a read error: the CDR3 ends without its conserved phenylalanine or tryptophan. The V call is TRBV12-3 or TRBV12-4, the J call TRBJ1-2; D is possibly TRBD1 (5 bases). The CDR3 extends over 13 amino acids. The V end lost 6 bases, the J end lost 10 bases, and 18 bases lay between the germline ends. The CDR3 reads CASSPSPRGFYTC. The CDR3 nucleotides read TGTGCCAGCAGCCCCAGCCCTCGGGGGTTCTACACCTGC.

This clonotype was detected a few times. The genes are TRBV5-1 and TRBJ2-1; a possible D gene is TRBD1 (5 bases). V gave up 4 bases and J gave up 5 bases, with 16 bases separating them. Germline CDR1 reads SGHRS; CDR2 reads YFSETQ. The CDR3 length is 15 residues. The CDR3 DNA reads as TGCGCCAGCAGCCTGTGGGGCGATATGAACAATGAGCAGTTCTTC. It specifies CASSLWGDMNNEQFF.

This clonotype has only a few counts. The rearrangement links TRBV7-8 to TRBJ2-5, with 10 bases aligning to TRBD2. The germline V gene has CDR1 SGHVS and CDR2 FQNEAQ. The length of the CDR3 is 14 residues. V trimming: 4 bases; J trimming: 4 bases; junction bases outside the gene matches: 3. CDR3 loop: CASSSGLALETQYF. CDR3 in DNA: TGTGCCAGCAGCTCGGGACTAGCGTTAGAGACCCAGTACTTC.

This clonotype was detected ten times or more. This sequence joins TRBV3-1 and TRBJ2-1; no clear D gene. Looked up from germline, CDR1 is LGHDT and CDR2 is YNNKEL (reference sequence). This CDR3 region has 11 residues. Trimming stripped 3 bases from V and 6 bases from J, with 3 bases between. The CDR3 loop is CASSQTNEQFF. The CDR3 bases are TGTGCCAGCAGCCAGACCAATGAGCAGTTCTTC.